Listed here is a single T cell receptor (beta chain). Its specificity is unknown. The data derive from a study of T cell repertoires in cytomegalovirus infection. Overall study: Indications came from public TCR beta signatures; they pointed to CMV infection and to a matching HLA type. Findings and limits, study-wide: Cumulated frequencies of public TCR beta families served to identify carriers of CMV plus the relevant HLA. HLA-C-restricted CMV-specific TCR beta clonotypes were dominant in the ex vivo response.

TCRdb re-derived calls from the reads in MiXCR, one entry per CDR3 protein. Of hundreds of thousands of distinct CDR3 sequences listed, 20% to 30% were seen once; the top ten hold roughly 8%. The sample taken for sequencing was CD8+ T cells from PBMCs. This receptor was taken from a human donor in good health (CMV status not recorded). Some clones in this sample may be carry-over from other donors' samples.

This chain's CDR3 is CSVEDSNEGYYGYTF. The CDR3 DNA is TGCAGCGTTGAAGATAGTAACGAGGGATACTATGGCTACACCTTC. This sequence joins TRBV29-1 and TRBJ1-2; no firm D call. This CDR3 contains 15 residues. In germline, CDR1 is SQVTM, CDR2 ANQGSEA. Trimming took 0 bases from V and 3 from J, leaving 14 bases between them.